This T cell receptor (beta chain) appears in the sequencing data of a study of T cells after yellow fever vaccination. Overall study: The authors prepared low-cell-number fractions using SMART-Seq v4 Ultra Low Input.

TCRdb independently ran MiXCR on the 5' RACE reads; one entry per CDR3 protein. Of some 200,000 distinct CDR3 sequences listed, 9.5% to 12% are singletons. The V gene's germline CDR1 is SGHDT and CDR2 YYEEEE. This CDR3 contains 14 residues. Trimming cost V 4 bases and J 3 bases; bases outside gene matches: 6. The starting material was CD8+ T cells sorted from PBMCs, obtained 15 days after the yellow fever booster vaccination. V usage is TRBV5-6 and J usage is TRBJ2-7; 8 bases agree with TRBD1. The sequence came from a man aged 18 to 30 who received the YFV17D yellow fever vaccine. The CDR3 reads CASSAGTGHYEQYF. The CDR3 DNA sequence: TGTGCCAGCAGCGCTGGGACAGGTCACTACGAGCAGTACTTC.